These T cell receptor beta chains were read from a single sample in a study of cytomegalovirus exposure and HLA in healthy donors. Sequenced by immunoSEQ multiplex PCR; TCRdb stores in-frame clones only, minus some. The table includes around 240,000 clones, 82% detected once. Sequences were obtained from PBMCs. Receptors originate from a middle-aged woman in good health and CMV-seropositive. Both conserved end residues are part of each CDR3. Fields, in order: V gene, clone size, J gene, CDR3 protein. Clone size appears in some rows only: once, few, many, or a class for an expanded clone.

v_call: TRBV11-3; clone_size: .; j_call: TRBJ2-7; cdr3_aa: CASSLLGQGEYEQYF
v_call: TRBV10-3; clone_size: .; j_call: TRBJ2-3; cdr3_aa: CAIRGHRAGGADTQYF
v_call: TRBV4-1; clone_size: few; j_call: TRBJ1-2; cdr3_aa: CASSHLDREGGYTF
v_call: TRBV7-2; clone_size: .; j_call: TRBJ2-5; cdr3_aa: CASSLGVYTRIQETQYF
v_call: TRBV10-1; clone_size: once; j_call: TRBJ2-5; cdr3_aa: CASSENLQGRETQYF
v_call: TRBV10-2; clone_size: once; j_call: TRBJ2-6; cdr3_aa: CASSSGQGSGANVLTF
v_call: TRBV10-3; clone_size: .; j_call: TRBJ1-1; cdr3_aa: CASEAGTEAFF
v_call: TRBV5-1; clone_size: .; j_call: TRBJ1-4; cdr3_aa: CASSLGHGGEKLFF
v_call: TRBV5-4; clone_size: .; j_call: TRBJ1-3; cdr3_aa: CASSRQGSNSGNTIYF
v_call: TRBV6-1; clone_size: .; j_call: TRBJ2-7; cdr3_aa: CASSELGGTSGGIVEQYF
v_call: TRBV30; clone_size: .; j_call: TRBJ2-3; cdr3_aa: CAWGGWGDSTDTQYF
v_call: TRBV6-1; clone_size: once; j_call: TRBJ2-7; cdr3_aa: CASSEPKRSSYEQYF
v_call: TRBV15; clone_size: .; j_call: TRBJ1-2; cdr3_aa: CATSRDWTGGWYGYTF
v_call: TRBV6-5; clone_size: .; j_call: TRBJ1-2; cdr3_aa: CASSTSEYYGYTF
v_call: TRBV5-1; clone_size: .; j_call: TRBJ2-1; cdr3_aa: CASSLSVASGGNEQFF
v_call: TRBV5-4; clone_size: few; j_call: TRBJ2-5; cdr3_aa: CASSQDRVQETQYF
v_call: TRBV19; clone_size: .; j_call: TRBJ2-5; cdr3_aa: CASSRRLAGIQETQYF
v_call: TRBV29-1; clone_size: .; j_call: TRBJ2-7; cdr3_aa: CSVGGGLYEQYF
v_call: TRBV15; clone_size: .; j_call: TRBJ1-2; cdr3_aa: CATSSPGTADGYTF
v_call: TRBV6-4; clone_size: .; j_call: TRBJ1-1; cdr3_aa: CARSQINTEAFF
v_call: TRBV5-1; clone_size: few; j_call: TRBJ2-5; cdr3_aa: CASKTSGGQETQYF
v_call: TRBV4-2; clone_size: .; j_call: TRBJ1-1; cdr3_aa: CASSQERGMNTEAFF
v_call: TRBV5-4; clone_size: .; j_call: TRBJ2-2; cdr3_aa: CASSLQGRELFF
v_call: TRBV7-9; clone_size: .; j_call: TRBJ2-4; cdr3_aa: CASSPAGNLFKNIQYF
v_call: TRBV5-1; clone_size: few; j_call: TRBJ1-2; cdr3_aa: CASSLNLGTVYGYTF
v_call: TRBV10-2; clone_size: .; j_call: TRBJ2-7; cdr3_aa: CASSEGRGTYEQYF
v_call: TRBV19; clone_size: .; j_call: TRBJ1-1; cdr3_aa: CASSPGTGGRLNTEAFF
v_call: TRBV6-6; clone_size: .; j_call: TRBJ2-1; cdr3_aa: CASTWTSGAYNEQFF
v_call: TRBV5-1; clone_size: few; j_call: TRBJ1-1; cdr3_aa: CASRFTGTGEAEAFF
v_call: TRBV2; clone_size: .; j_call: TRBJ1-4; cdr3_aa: CASSEALGTGSEKLFF
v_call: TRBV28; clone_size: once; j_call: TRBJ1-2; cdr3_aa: CASKGHTGALHGYTF
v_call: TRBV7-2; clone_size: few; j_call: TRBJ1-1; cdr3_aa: CASSPGRQTNTEAFF
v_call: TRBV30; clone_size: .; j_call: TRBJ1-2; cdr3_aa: CAWTPQDSRYGYTF
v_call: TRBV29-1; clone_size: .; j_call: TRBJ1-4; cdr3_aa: CSEVGGQGNEKLFF
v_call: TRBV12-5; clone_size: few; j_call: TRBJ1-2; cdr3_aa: CASGLVRIPRKRDYGYTF
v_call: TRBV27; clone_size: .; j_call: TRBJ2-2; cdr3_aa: CATQNQDTGELFF
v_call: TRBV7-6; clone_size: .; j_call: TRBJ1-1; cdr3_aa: CASSSWTGNTEAFF
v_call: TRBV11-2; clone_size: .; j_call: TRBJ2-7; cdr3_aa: CASSLGPGEYYEQYF
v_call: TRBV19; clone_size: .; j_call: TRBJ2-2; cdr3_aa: CASSISSGGASTGELFF
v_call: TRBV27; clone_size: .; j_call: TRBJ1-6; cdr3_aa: CASRFLDRLQSSYNSPLHF
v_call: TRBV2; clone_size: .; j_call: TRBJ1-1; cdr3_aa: CASSDQSYTEAFF
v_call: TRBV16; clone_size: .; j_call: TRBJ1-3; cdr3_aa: CASSPNRGHIIYF
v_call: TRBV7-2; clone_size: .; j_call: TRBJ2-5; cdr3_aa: CASSRTGGQGETQYF
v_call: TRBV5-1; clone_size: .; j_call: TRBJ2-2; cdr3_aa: CASSPPTETGELFF
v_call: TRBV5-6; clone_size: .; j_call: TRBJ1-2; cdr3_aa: CASSGLTGVGYTF
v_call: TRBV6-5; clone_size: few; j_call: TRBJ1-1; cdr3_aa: CASSYPAGANTEAFF
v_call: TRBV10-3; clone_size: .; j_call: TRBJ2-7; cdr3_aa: CAISLQGLTYEQYF
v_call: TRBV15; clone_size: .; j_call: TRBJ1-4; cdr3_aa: CATSRGWKLFF
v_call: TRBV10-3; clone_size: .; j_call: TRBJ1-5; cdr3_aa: CAISLDRTNQPQHF
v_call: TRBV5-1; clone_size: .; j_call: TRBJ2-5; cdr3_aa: CASSLNSPGETQYF
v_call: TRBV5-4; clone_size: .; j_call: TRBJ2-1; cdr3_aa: CASSLDSYNEQFF